The TCR beta chain described here comes from a study of control samples from healthy donors and cancer patients. Sequenced by immunoSEQ multiplex PCR; TCRdb stores in-frame clones only, minus some. Of about 44,000 clones in the sample, around 87% are singletons; the top ten hold roughly 10%. The TCR sequence derives from a woman aged 55-69 years with lung cancer. The sequenced sample consisted of PBMCs.

DNA for the CDR3: TGCGCCAGCAGCAAGGGGACCCTAATGCTTAAGGATGAGCAGTTCTTC. Protein: CASSKGTLMLKDEQFF. This chain links TRBV4-3 with TRBJ2-1, with D perhaps matching TRBD1 or TRBD2 (5 bases each). V lost 5 bases to trimming and J lost 8 bases, with 22 bases between them. This CDR3 has 16 amino acids. In germline, CDR1 is LGHNA, CDR2 YSLEER.